Below, 24 T cell receptor beta chains from the same sample are listed, as sequenced in a study of blood T cell repertoires in COVID-19 (dated by TCRdb to 2020 to 2022). Library method: the immunoSEQ multiplex PCR assay. In its TCRdb copy, this immuneACCESS table keeps in-frame sequences only and misses some clones. Where compared with another copy, unresolved V genes explain less than half of these, and the others have no known cause. The sample table holds about 210,000 clones, of which 80% to 90% were seen once. The leading ten clones occupy roughly 8.2% of the sample. Source material: peripheral blood. Receptors were obtained from a woman aged 45-65 years with acute or convalescent COVID-19.

The chain employs TRBV27 and TRBJ2-5; 7 bases agree with TRBD1. With V trimmed by 3 bases and J by 4 bases, 2 bases remained unmatched. The CDR3 is 13 residues long. Germline CDR1 reads MNHEY; CDR2 reads SMNVEV (reference sequence). CDR3 protein: CASSFAGGETQYF. CDR3 bases: TGTGCCAGCAGTTTTGCAGGGGGAGAGACCCAGTACTTC.

The rearrangement joins TRBV5-6 to TRBJ1-5; weak D call: TRBD1 (5 bases). Germline assignment: CDR1 SGHDT and CDR2 YYEEEE. V was clipped by 4 bases and J by 6 bases, with 11 bases between them. This CDR3 has 13 amino acids. The CDR3 nucleotides are TGTGCCAGCAGCAGGGGCTGGGGTCAGCCCCAGCATTTT. The encoded protein is CASSRGWGQPQHF. Looking up the rest from reference TRBV5-6 and TRBJ1-5 gives the full variable domain: DAGVTQSPTHLIKTRGQQVTLRCSPKSGHDTVSWYQQALGQGPQFIFQYYEEEERQRGNFPDRFSGHQFPNYSSELNVNALLLGDSALYLCASSRGWGQPQHFGDGTRLSIL.

The J gene is TRBJ2-1, the V gene TRBV15; TRBD1 might be the D (8 bases). There are 15 residues in the CDR3. Germline CDR1 reads LNHNV; CDR2 reads YYDKDF (reference sequence). The V and J ends lost 3 bases and 5 bases respectively, with 14 bases between them. In nucleotides, the CDR3 is TGTGCCACCAGCAGGGGAGGGACAGGAAACAATGAGCAGTTCTTC. Translation gives CATSRGGTGNNEQFF.

The chain recombines TRBV20-1 with TRBJ2-2, with D unclear. The CDR3 spans 13 residues. CDR1 is DFQATT, CDR2 SNEGSKA, per germline (reference sequence). V was clipped by 3 bases and J by 1 base, with 6 bases between them. The CDR3 DNA is TGCAGTGCTAGTTCGCGGAACACCGGGGAGCTGTTTTTT. Translation gives CSASSRNTGELFF.

This clone has just one count. This rearrangement joins TRBV30 to TRBJ1-1; no firm D call. The CDR3 runs 13 residues. From germline, CDR1 is GTSNPN and CDR2 SVGIG (reference sequence). Trimming left V 2 bases short and J 0 bases short, with 7 bases between. This CDR3 reads CAWSLNMNTEAFF. In DNA, the CDR3 is TGTGCCTGGAGTCTTAACATGAACACTGAAGCTTTCTTT.

CDR3 coding DNA: TGTGCCAGTGCCCCGGGACACCACACCGGGGAGCTGTTTTTT. Residues: CASAPGHHTGELFF. The rearrangement uses TRBV27 and TRBJ2-2; a possible D gene is TRBD1 (6 bases). In germline, CDR1 is MNHEY, CDR2 SMNVEV (reference sequence). The V and J ends lost 9 bases and 3 bases respectively, with 14 bases between them. The CDR3 runs to 14 residues.

The chain joins TRBV5-1 to TRBJ1-6, with 7 bases fitting TRBD1. J lost 0 bases, V lost 2 bases, and 8 bases had no gene match. The CDR3 is 18 amino acids. Per germline, CDR1 SGHRS and CDR2 YFSETQ. The CDR3 sequence is CASSFYLTGSSYNSPLHF. The CDR3 DNA sequence: TGCGCCAGCAGCTTCTACTTGACAGGGAGCTCCTATAATTCACCCCTCCACTTT.

J is TRBJ2-1 and V is TRBV24-1; D possibly corresponds to TRBD1 (6 bases). Germline CDR1 reads KGHDR; CDR2 reads SFDVKD. The CDR3 spans 16 residues. The V gene lost 8 bases and the J gene lost 8 bases, with 24 bases spanning the gap. CDR3 loop: CATMDSRTQGGDEQFF. The DNA of the CDR3 is TGTGCCACCATGGACAGTAGGACACAGGGTGGCGATGAGCAGTTCTTC.

The chain couples TRBV27 to TRBJ1-1, with TRBD1 matching over 11 bases. The CDR3 has 16 residues. Germline CDR1 MNHEY, CDR2 SMNVEV (reference sequence). Trimming cost V 3 bases and J 5 bases; bases outside gene matches: 8. The CDR3 coding sequence is TGTGCCAGCAGTTTCCGGGACAGGGGGAGTCAAACTGAAGCTTTCTTT. It codes for CASSFRDRGSQTEAFF.

This rearrangement joins TRBV11-1 to TRBJ2-1; 10 bases match TRBD2. The J segment lost 4 bases and the V segment lost 5 bases, leaving 5 bases of the junction unmatched. CDR1 is SGHAT and CDR2 is FQDESV in the germline V gene (reference sequence). CDR3 length: 15 amino acids. CDR3 DNA sequence: TGTGCCAGCAGCCCACTAGCGGGGACTTACAATGAGCAGTTCTTC. Amino acids: CASSPLAGTYNEQFF.

The rearrangement links TRBV12-3 or TRBV12-4 to TRBJ2-5; a weak D match, TRBD2 (6 bases). V dropped 10 bases and J dropped 0 bases, with 12 bases sitting between them. The CDR3 contains 13 residues. DNA of the CDR3: TGTGCCACGGCCATAGCGGACCAAGAGACCCAGTACTTC. Translating it yields CATAIADQETQYF.

The genes are TRBV6-5 and TRBJ1-2, with 8 bases fitting TRBD1. The CDR3 totals 14 residues. Germline V gene lookup returns CDR1 MNHEY and CDR2 SVGAGI. The J segment lost 8 bases and the V segment lost 6 bases, leaving 11 bases of the junction unmatched. CDR3 in amino acids: CASRWDRWAGGYTF. In DNA form, the CDR3 reads TGTGCCAGCAGGTGGGACAGGTGGGCGGGCGGCTACACCTTC.

This chain uses TRBV28 with TRBJ2-7; 7 nucleotides line up with TRBD2. V shed 0 bases and J 2 bases; nucleotides not matched to a gene: 13. There are 18 residues in the CDR3. Germline V gene data show CDR1 as MDHEN and CDR2 as SYDVKM. CDR3 sequence (DNA): TGTGCCAGCAGTTTATGGAGCCCGGCTAGCGGTATTACCTACGAGCAGTACTTC. This encodes CASSLWSPASGITYEQYF.

The chain is built from TRBV12-5 and TRBJ2-7; possibly TRBD1 for D (6 bases). Deletions cut 5 bases from V and 1 base from J, with 18 bases between. The V gene's germline CDR1 is LGHNT and CDR2 FRNRAP. The CDR3 runs to 16 residues. In nucleotides, the CDR3 is TGTGCTAGTGGTATTAGGACAGCGCCTACGTCCTACGAGCAGTACTTC. Protein product: CASGIRTAPTSYEQYF.

Only one count was recorded for this clone. This rearrangement joins TRBV29-1 to TRBJ1-2; D perhaps matches TRBD1 (6 bases). Germline CDR1 reads SQVTM; CDR2 reads ANQGSEA. V was clipped by 6 bases and J by 8 bases, with 13 bases between them. The CDR3 consists of 11 residues. CDR3 sequence: CSVAGVRGYTF. Here the CDR3 DNA reads TGCAGCGTAGCAGGGGTACGGGGCTACACCTTC.

The CDR3 spells CASSLAGGLQETQYF. CDR3 coding DNA: TGTGCCAGCAGCTTAGCGGGAGGCCTCCAAGAGACCCAGTACTTC. This chain links TRBV5-4 with TRBJ2-5, with 9 bases that match TRBD2. V lost 2 bases to trimming and J lost 1 base; unmatched junction nucleotides: 3. Germline V gene data show CDR1 as SGHNT and CDR2 as YYREEE (reference sequence). This CDR3 has 15 residues.

The chain carries TRBV4-1 and TRBJ1-2; D is unresolved. V lost 0 bases to trimming and J lost 4 bases, with 9 bases between them. The CDR3 consists of 14 residues. The germline V gene has CDR1 MGHRA and CDR2 YSYEKL. The CDR3 sequence is CASSQENRIYGYTF. The CDR3, as DNA: TGCGCCAGCAGCCAAGAGAACAGAATCTATGGCTACACCTTC.

The V call is TRBV5-6, the J call TRBJ1-4; 9 bases fit TRBD1. This CDR3 comprises 15 residues. The germline V gene encodes CDR1 SGHDT and CDR2 YYEEEE. With V trimmed by 2 bases and J by 8 bases, 7 bases remained unmatched. Here the CDR3 reads CASSLPQGANEKLFF. CDR3 DNA: TGTGCCAGCAGCTTACCACAGGGGGCAAACGAAAAACTGTTTTTT.

V is TRBV15 and J is TRBJ1-1; TRBD1 matches at 12 bases. The germline CDR1 and CDR2 sequences are LNHNV and YYDKDF (reference sequence). V dropped 5 bases and J dropped 4; count of bases not matched to a gene: 8. The CDR3 has 16 residues. The CDR3 region has the DNA TGTGCCACCAGCTCCCGGGACAGGGGGCTCGGCACTGAAGCTTTCTTT. Translating it yields CATSSRDRGLGTEAFF.

This clone was picked up a small number of times. In the same sample, other DNA sequences code for this CDR3. The V gene is TRBV19, the J gene TRBJ1-2, with D perhaps TRBD1 (5 bases). The germline V gene has CDR1 LNHDA and CDR2 SQIVND (reference sequence). The CDR3 runs 14 residues. Trimming pared 3 bases from V and 4 bases from J, leaving 12 bases between. For the CDR3, the DNA is TGTGCCAGTAGTATCTCCGTGACAGCCTATGGCTACACCTTC. Translating gives CASSISVTAYGYTF.

V gene TRBV11-3 combines with J gene TRBJ2-2; D is undetermined. In germline, CDR1 is SGHNT, CDR2 YENEEA. V was pared by 5 bases and J by 3 bases, with 13 bases between. The CDR3 sequence is 15 residues long. The CDR3 loop reads CASSQGSSDTGELFF. The DNA for the CDR3 is TGTGCCAGCAGCCAAGGCTCGAGCGACACCGGGGAGCTGTTTTTT.

The chain employs TRBV28 and TRBJ2-1; 8 bases line up with TRBD2. V lost 6 bases, J lost 6 bases, and 13 bases stayed unmatched. The CDR3 covers 16 residues. Germline CDR1 reads MDHEN; CDR2 reads SYDVKM. CDR3 sequence (DNA): TGTGCCAGCAGAAGACTAGTCGTAGCGGGGTCCAATGAGCAGTTCTTC. This gives the protein CASRRLVVAGSNEQFF.

For the CDR3, the DNA is TGCGCCAGCAGTTCTTCTCACGAGGCTTTCTTT. It codes for CASSSSHEAFF. The gene calls are TRBV10-1 and TRBJ1-1, with D unresolved. The germline gives CDR1 WNHNN, CDR2 SYGVQD (reference sequence). Trimming shortened V by 5 bases and J by 11 bases, and 12 bases separated the two germline ends. The CDR3 loop spans 11 amino acids.

This clone was counted once. The rearrangement links TRBV13 to TRBJ2-7; maybe TRBD2 (5 bases). The ends were cut back, 0 bases at V and 4 bases at J, with 10 bases in the middle. CDR3 length: 14 amino acids. Germline V gives CDR1 PRHDT, CDR2 FYEKMQ (reference sequence). CDR3 amino acids: CASSLGPRGYEQYF. CDR3 bases: TGTGCCAGCAGCTTAGGACCCCGAGGGTACGAGCAGTACTTC.